These 14 T cell receptor beta chains were sequenced from one sample in a study of blood T cell repertoires in COVID-19. The repertoire was sequenced with immunoSEQ multiplex PCR; TCRdb's copy has only in-frame clones and lacks some. The sample consists of some 250,000 clones, 70% to 85% of them appearing once. Input material: peripheral blood. Every receptor here comes from an elderly woman with acute or convalescent COVID-19.

This clone was recorded once. The V and J genes are TRBV11-2 and TRBJ2-7; 10 bases are shared with TRBD2. Looked up from germline, CDR1 is SGHAT and CDR2 is FQNNGV. CDR3 size: 15 residues. V lost 3 bases to trimming and J lost 6 bases; unmatched junction nucleotides: 8. CDR3 nucleotides: TGTGCCAGCAGCTTCCAAGCGGGAGGGCCCTCCGAGCAGTACTTC. Translating gives CASSFQAGGPSEQYF.

The J gene is TRBJ2-1, the V gene TRBV3-1 (or the pseudogene TRBV3-2); 9 nucleotides match TRBD2. Germline CDR1 reads LGHDT; CDR2 reads YNNKEL (reference sequence). CDR3 size: 17 residues. Trimming at V came to 1 base and at J to 1 base, leaving 5 bases not matched to a gene. CDR3 DNA: TGTGCCAGCAGCCAAGCCGGACTAGCGAGGTCCTACAATGAGCAGTTCTTC. It is translated as CASSQAGLARSYNEQFF.

The V and J genes are TRBV7-9 and TRBJ2-2; 7 positions agree with TRBD1. There are 17 residues in the CDR3. Trimming removed 4 bases from V and 2 bases from J; junction bases left unmatched: 10. Germline CDR1 and CDR2: SEHNR and FQNEAQ (reference sequence). The CDR3 coding sequence is TGTGCCAGCAGCTCCCCCGGGGCAGGGGGAAACACCGGGGAGCTGTTTTTT. It yields the protein CASSSPGAGGNTGELFF.

The rearrangement uses TRBV5-6 and TRBJ1-1, with D tentatively TRBD1 (5 bases). The CDR3 covers 16 residues. Trimming pared 4 bases from V and 0 bases from J, leaving 16 bases between. CDR1 and CDR2 (germline): SGHDT, YYEEEE. CDR3 loop: CASSRAGGLMNTEAFF. The DNA for the CDR3 is TGTGCCAGCAGCCGCGCGGGGGGACTCATGAACACTGAAGCTTTCTTT.

The chain has TRBV2 and TRBJ1-1; TRBD1 aligns across 11 bases. The CDR3 loop spans 14 amino acids. The ends lost 6 bases at V and 1 base at J; junction bases unmatched: 1. Germline V gene sequence: CDR1 SNHLY, CDR2 FYNNEI. This CDR3 reads CASRGQGGNTEAFF. CDR3 in DNA: TGTGCCAGCAGGGGACAGGGGGGGAACACTGAAGCTTTCTTT.

Worth noting for this clone: Other DNA sequences in the sample encode the same CDR3. The CDR3 region has the DNA TGTGCCAGCAGCCCTCAGGGGAACACTGAAGCTTTCTTT. Protein product: CASSPQGNTEAFF. The chain couples TRBV7-9 to TRBJ1-1; a possible D gene is TRBD1 (5 bases). The CDR3 loop spans 13 amino acids. With 5 bases removed from V and 1 base from J, the gap between germline ends came to 8 bases. Looked up from germline, CDR1 is SEHNR and CDR2 is FQNEAQ (reference sequence).

V and J are TRBV11-1 and TRBJ1-4; TRBD1 agrees at 7 bases. Germline CDR1 and CDR2: SGHAT and FQDESV (reference sequence). This CDR3 is built from 14 residues. Losses at the gene ends were 5 bases for V and 8 bases for J; bases not matched to a gene: 8. CDR3 residues: CASSPGTVGEKLFF. CDR3 nucleotide sequence: TGTGCCAGCAGCCCCGGGACAGTAGGCGAAAAACTGTTTTTT.

The chain carries TRBV19 and TRBJ2-3; TRBD2 matches at 10 bases. From germline, CDR1 is LNHDA and CDR2 SQIVND (reference sequence). CDR3 length: 16 residues. Trimming cost V 4 bases and J 2 bases; bases outside gene matches: 6. In DNA form, the CDR3 reads TGTGCCAGTAGTAGAGCTAGCGGGGGATTCACAGATACGCAGTATTTT. Translated: CASSRASGGFTDTQYF.

The rearrangement uses TRBV5-3 and TRBJ2-2; a possible D gene is TRBD2 (5 bases). TRBV5-3 is flagged as an ORF with uncertain function. This CDR3 comprises 16 residues. V lost 2 bases to trimming and J lost 0 bases, with 11 bases between them. The CDR3 is CARSFGLASNTGELFF. CDR3 nucleotides: TGTGCCAGAAGCTTTGGTCTAGCTTCGAACACCGGGGAGCTGTTTTTT.

The chain employs TRBV5-1 and TRBJ1-1; possible D gene TRBD1, 6 bases. The CDR3 extends over 14 amino acids. Germline CDR1 and CDR2: SGHRS and YFSETQ. V lost 4 bases, J lost 2 bases, and 12 bases lay in between. Written as DNA, the CDR3 is TGCGCCAGCAGCCTATCCGGGACAAACACTGAAGCTTTCTTT. Translation gives CASSLSGTNTEAFF.

The chain uses TRBV6-1 and TRBJ2-3; 8 bases are shared with TRBD1. The CDR3 consists of 16 residues. The J segment lost 2 bases and the V segment lost 4 bases, leaving 8 bases of the junction unmatched. Germline V gene lookup returns CDR1 MNHNS and CDR2 SASEGT. CDR3 residues: CASSVQGAPSTDTQYF. CDR3 bases: TGTGCCAGCAGTGTTCAGGGGGCCCCTTCCACAGATACGCAGTATTTT.

This chain connects TRBV12-3 or TRBV12-4 to TRBJ1-2, with 8 positions matching TRBD1. CDR3 size: 13 residues. V dropped 5 bases and J dropped 4; count of bases not matched to a gene: 3. The CDR3 spells CASSGQGVYGYTF. In DNA, the CDR3 is TGTGCCAGCAGTGGACAGGGTGTCTATGGCTACACCTTC.

Points on this clone: The sample holds other DNA sequences that translate to the same CDR3. V is TRBV9 and J is TRBJ2-2; D is unresolved. The V gene lost 4 bases and the J gene lost 0 bases, with 7 bases spanning the gap. This CDR3 comprises 14 residues. Germline CDR1 reads SGDLS; CDR2 reads YYNGEE. CDR3 in amino acids: CASSPRTNTGELFF. CDR3 DNA sequence: TGTGCCAGCAGCCCGAGGACGAACACCGGGGAGCTGTTTTTT.

This clone is a singleton in its sample. The chain carries TRBV6-2 or TRBV6-3 and TRBJ2-1; 9 bases are shared with TRBD2. Per germline, CDR1 MNHEY and CDR2 SVGEGT. The CDR3 is 17 amino acids. V shed 0 bases, J shed 3 bases, and the junction held 6 bases outside the gene matches. CDR3 residues: CASSYSQPSGVYNEQFF. The CDR3 DNA sequence: TGTGCCAGCAGTTACTCTCAACCTAGCGGGGTCTACAATGAGCAGTTCTTC.